This is a list of T cell receptor beta chains from one sample in a study of T cells in Graves' hyperthyroidism and ophthalmopathy. TCRdb reprocessed the multiplex PCR reads with MiXCR, giving one entry per CDR3 protein. The sample shows about 540,000 distinct CDR3 sequences, around 42% of them seen only once. Sequenced material: peripheral blood or thyroid tissue (not recorded which). The receptors stem from a woman between 18 and 29 years old with Graves' hyperthyroidism. CDR3s include the opening cysteine and the closing phenylalanine or tryptophan. The D gene is left open where the match is weak. Expanded clones get a size class; other rows say once, few or many, or leave the size out.

-	many	TRBV5-1	TRBJ1-1	TGCGCCAGCAGCTGGGAGGGGCAAGGCACTGAAGCTTTCTTT	CASSWEGQGTEAFF
TRBD1	once	TRBV20-1	TRBJ2-7	TGCAGTGCTAGATCCGGACAGGGGCGCGCCCCATCCTACGAGCAGTACTTC	CSARSGQGRAPSYEQYF
-	-	TRBV7-2	TRBJ2-5	TGTGCCAGCAGTTCCCAGGGGTTC	CASSSQGF
-	-	TRBV10-3	TRBJ1-5	TGTGCCATCAGTGAGTCGGGGAGGGGTAATGGCAATCAGCCCCAGCATTTT	CAISESGRGNGNQPQHF
-	many	TRBV25-1	TRBJ1-5	TGTGCCAGCAGCGAACATGGAGGAGGAGATCAGCCCCAGCATTTT	CASSEHGGGDQPQHF
-	many	TRBV7-2	TRBJ1-2	TGTGCCAGCAGTCCCCGGGACACCAACTATGGCTACACCTTC	CASSPRDTNYGYTF
TRBD1	once	TRBV7-4	TRBJ2-5	TGTGCCAGCAGTTTAGCTCGACAGGGGCTCGATAAAGAGACCCAGTACTTC	CASSLARQGLDKETQYF
-	-	TRBV7-8	TRBJ1-1	TGTGCCAGCAGCTTAGTCGCCGACGGGGGACGGAACACTGAAGCTTCCTTT	CASSLVADGGRNTEASF
-	many	TRBV29-1	TRBJ1-1	TGCAGCGTGCATAAGACGAACAGTGAAGCTTTCTTT	CSVHKTNSEAFF
-	-	TRBV25-1	TRBJ1-5	TGTGCCAGCTCCCTCGGAACGGAACAGCCCCAGCATTTT	CASSLGTEQPQHF
TRBD1	once	TRBV7-6	TRBJ1-3	TGTGCCAGCAGCTTCGGGACAGGGAGAATGGGTTTT	CASSFGTGRMGF
-	-	TRBV25-1	TRBJ2-7	TGTGCCAGCAGTGGGGGGGTTACACCTACCTACGAGCAGTACTTC	CASSGGVTPTYEQYF
TRBD1	-	TRBV24-1	TRBJ1-2	TGTGCCAGCAGCTTCTCGACAGGGGGCAGCTATGGCTACACCTTC	CASSFSTGGSYGYTF
TRBD1	-	TRBV12-3/TRBV12-4	TRBJ1-2	TGTGCCAGCAGTCGACAGGGGGCGGCTGGCTACACCTTC	CASSRQGAAGYTF
TRBD2	many	TRBV7-9	TRBJ2-2	TGTGCCAGCAGGGCCTGGACTAGCGCCACCGGGGAGCTGTTTTTT	CASRAWTSATGELFF
-	-	TRBV25-1	TRBJ2-3	TGTGCCAGCAGTGTTTGGCTTGCCACAGATACGCAGTATTTT	CASSVWLATDTQYF
-	-	TRBV9	TRBJ1-5	TGTGCCAGCAGCGTATCCGGGAATCAAGAGACCCAGCATTTT	CASSVSGNQETQHF
TRBD2	few	TRBV20-1	TRBJ2-7	TGCAGTGCTAGAGTGGGCGCGGGAGGGGGCTACGAGCAGTACTTC	CSARVGAGGGYEQYF
-	-	TRBV20-1	TRBJ2-7	TGCAGTGCATCCGCGGACCCCGCCTACTACGAGCAGTACTTC	CSASADPAYYEQYF
-	-	TRBV2	TRBJ2-6	TGTGCCAGCAGCACTCTACCGACTGGGGCCAACGTCCTGACTTTC	CASSTLPTGANVLTF
-	-	TRBV24-1	TRBJ2-5	TGTGCCACCAGTGATCCCCGGGGTAGCGGTTACCAAGAGACCCAGTACTTC	CATSDPRGSGYQETQYF
TRBD1	-	TRBV7-9	TRBJ1-1	TGTGCCAGCAGCCCAGAGACAGGGGCCCTCACTGAAGCTTTCTTT	CASSPETGALTEAFF
-	-	TRBV20-1	TRBJ2-5	TGCAGTGCTAGAAAAGTAGGGGAGACCCAGTACTTC	CSARKVGETQYF
-	many	TRBV5-1	TRBJ1-2	TGTGCCAGCAGTCCCGACGGTAACTATGGCTACACCTTC	CASSPDGNYGYTF
-	many	TRBV7-9	TRBJ1-5	TGTGCCAGCAGCTTAGCGCATGGGCAGCCCCAGCATTTT	CASSLAHGQPQHF
-	-	TRBV29-1	TRBJ1-5	TGCAGCGTTGAAGAGGGGCAGCCCCAGCATTTT	CSVEEGQPQHF
TRBD1	-	TRBV15	TRBJ2-3	TGTGCCACCAGCGGACCGGACAGGACGGCAGATACGCAGTATTTT	CATSGPDRTADTQYF
-	-	TRBV29-1	TRBJ1-2	TGCAGCCAAGTTGGAACTAACTATGGCTACACCTTC	CSQVGTNYGYTF
TRBD1	-	TRBV10-3	TRBJ2-2	TGTGCCAGCAGGGCCGGGACAGGGGACACCGGGGAGCTGTTTTTT	CASRAGTGDTGELFF
TRBD1	-	TRBV4-2	TRBJ1-2	TGTGCCAGCAGCCCGGGACAGAACTTCCTCTACTATGGCTACACCTTC	CASSPGQNFLYYGYTF
-	-	TRBV5-1	TRBJ2-2	TGCGCCAGCAGCTTGTCGGGGGGCGCGGATTCCGGGGAGCTGTTTTTT	CASSLSGGADSGELFF
TRBD1	-	TRBV7-2	TRBJ1-5	TGTGCCAGCAGGGGACAGAACAATCAGCCCCAGCATTTT	CASRGQNNQPQHF
TRBD1	-	TRBV10-3	TRBJ2-7	TGTGCCATCAGTGAACAGGGGTCCTACGAGCAGTACTTC	CAISEQGSYEQYF
-	-	TRBV24-1	TRBJ2-6	TGTGCCACCAGTTCGGGGGCGTGGTCCTCTGGGGCCAACGTCCTGACTTTC	CATSSGAWSSGANVLTF
-	-	TRBV2	TRBJ1-6	TGTGCCAGCGGGTTTGACGGACGTAATTCACCCCTCCACTTT	CASGFDGRNSPLHF
-	-	TRBV2	TRBJ2-7	TGTGCCAGCAGCCAGGGGGGAGGTAACTCCTACGAGCAGTACTTC	CASSQGGGNSYEQYF
TRBD1	-	TRBV7-9	TRBJ2-5	TGTGCCAGCAGCCAAGAGGGACAGACCCAAGAGACCCAGTACTTC	CASSQEGQTQETQYF
-	few	TRBV5-6	TRBJ1-1	TGTGCCAGCAGCTTATTTGTCTCCATGAACACTGAAGCTTTCTTT	CASSLFVSMNTEAFF